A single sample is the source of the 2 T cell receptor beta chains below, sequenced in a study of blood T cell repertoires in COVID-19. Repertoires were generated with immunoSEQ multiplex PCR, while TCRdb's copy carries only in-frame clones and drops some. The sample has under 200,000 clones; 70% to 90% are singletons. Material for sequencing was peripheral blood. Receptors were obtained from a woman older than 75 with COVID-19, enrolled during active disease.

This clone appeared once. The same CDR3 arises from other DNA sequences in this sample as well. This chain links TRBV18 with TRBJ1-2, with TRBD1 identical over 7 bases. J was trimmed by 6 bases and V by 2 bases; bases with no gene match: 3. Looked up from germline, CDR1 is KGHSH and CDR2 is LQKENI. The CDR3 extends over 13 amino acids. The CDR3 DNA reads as TGTGCCAGCTCACCAGGGACAGAGGATGGCTACACCTTC. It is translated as CASSPGTEDGYTF.

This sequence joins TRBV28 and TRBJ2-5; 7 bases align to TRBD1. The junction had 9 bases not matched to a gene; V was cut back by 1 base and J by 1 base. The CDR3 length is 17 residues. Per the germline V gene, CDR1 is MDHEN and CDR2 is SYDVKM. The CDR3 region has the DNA TGTGCCAGCAGTTTATTTTCTCGGGGACAGAGCCAAGAGACCCAGTACTTC. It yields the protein CASSLFSRGQSQETQYF.